This TCR beta chain was documented in a study of T cell repertoires in cytomegalovirus infection. Each CDR3 protein gets one entry after TCRdb re-called the reads with MiXCR. The sample contains approximately 910,000 distinct CDR3 sequences, 30% to 40% of which appear only once. The table lists this clonotype with a few counts. Its antigen remains unidentified. This CDR3 contains 15 residues. V lost 3 bases to trimming and J lost 8 bases, with 19 bases between them. The germline V gene encodes CDR1 MNHEY and CDR2 SMNVEV (reference sequence). The TCR originated in a human donor in good health (CMV status not recorded). Some clones in this sample may be carry-over from other donors' samples. The rearrangement links TRBV27 to TRBJ1-2; the D gene is possibly TRBD1 (5 bases). Sequenced material: cultured CD8+ T cells from PBMCs, taken from culture after CMV antigen stimulation. The CDR3 DNA reads TGTGCCAGCAGTTTTATTGGGGGGAGGGAGGGAGGCTACACCTTC. This encodes CASSFIGGREGGYTF.